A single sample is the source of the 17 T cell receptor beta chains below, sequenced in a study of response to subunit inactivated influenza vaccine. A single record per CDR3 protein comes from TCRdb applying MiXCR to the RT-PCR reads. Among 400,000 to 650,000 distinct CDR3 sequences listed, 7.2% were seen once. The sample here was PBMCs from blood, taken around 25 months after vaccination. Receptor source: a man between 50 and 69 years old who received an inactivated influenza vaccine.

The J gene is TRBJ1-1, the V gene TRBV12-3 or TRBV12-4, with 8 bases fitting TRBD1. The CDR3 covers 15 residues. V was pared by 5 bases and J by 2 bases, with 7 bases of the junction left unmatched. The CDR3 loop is CASSPSGQVNTEAFF. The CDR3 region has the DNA TGTGCCAGCAGTCCTTCGGGACAGGTAAACACTGAAGCTTTCTTT.

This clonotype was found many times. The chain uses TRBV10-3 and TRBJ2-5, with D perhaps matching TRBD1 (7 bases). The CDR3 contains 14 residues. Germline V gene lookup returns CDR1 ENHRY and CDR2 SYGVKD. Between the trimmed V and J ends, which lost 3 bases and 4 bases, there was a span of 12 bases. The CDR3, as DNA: TGTGCCATCAGTGATGGAGGGGGCGTAGAGACCCAGTACTTC. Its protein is CAISDGGGVETQYF.

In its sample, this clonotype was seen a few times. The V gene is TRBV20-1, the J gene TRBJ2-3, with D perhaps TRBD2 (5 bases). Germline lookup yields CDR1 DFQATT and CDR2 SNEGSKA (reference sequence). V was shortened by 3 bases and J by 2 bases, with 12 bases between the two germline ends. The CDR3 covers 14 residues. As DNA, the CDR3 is TGCAGTGCTAGCAGGACTCTGAACACAGATACGCAGTATTTT. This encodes CSASRTLNTDTQYF.

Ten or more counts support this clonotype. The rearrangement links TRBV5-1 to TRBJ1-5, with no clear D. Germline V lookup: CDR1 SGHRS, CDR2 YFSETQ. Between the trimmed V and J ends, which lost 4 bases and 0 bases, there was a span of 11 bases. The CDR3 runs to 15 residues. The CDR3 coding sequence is TGCGCCAGCAGCCCCCTGCCGGATAGCAATCAGCCCCAGCATTTT. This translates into CASSPLPDSNQPQHF.

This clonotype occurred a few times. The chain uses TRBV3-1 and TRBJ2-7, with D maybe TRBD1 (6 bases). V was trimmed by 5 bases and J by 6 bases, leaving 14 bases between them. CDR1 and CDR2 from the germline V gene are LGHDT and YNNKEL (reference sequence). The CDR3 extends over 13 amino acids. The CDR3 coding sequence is TGTGCCAGCAGCTTCTCCAGGGGTCGCGAGCAGTACTTC. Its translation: CASSFSRGREQYF.

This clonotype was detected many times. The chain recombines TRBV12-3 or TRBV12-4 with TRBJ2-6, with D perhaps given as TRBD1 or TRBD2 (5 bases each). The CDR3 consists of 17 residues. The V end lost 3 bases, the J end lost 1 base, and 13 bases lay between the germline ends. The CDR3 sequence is CASSFRGAASGANVLTF. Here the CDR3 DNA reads TGTGCCAGCAGTTTTCGAGGGGCCGCATCTGGGGCCAACGTCCTGACTTTC.

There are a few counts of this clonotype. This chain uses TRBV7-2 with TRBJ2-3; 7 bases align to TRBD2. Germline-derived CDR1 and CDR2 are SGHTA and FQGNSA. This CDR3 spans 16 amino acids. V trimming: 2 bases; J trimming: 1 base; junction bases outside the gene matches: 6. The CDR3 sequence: CASSLQGGGGTDTQYF. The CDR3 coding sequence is TGTGCCAGCAGCTTACAAGGCGGGGGTGGCACAGATACGCAGTATTTT.

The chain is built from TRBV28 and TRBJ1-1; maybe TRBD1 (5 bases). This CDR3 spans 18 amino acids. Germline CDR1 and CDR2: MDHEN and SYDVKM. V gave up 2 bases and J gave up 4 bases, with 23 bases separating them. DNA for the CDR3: TGTGCCAGCAGTTTAGGACATGGGGCGCTCTTTCGGTCCACTGAAGCTTTCTTT. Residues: CASSLGHGALFRSTEAFF.

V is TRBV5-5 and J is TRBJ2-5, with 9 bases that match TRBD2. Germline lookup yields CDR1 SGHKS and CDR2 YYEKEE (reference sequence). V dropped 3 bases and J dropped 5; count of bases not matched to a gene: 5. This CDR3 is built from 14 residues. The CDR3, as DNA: TGTGCCAGCAGCTCCGGGACTAGCATGGAGACCCAGTACTTC. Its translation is CASSSGTSMETQYF.

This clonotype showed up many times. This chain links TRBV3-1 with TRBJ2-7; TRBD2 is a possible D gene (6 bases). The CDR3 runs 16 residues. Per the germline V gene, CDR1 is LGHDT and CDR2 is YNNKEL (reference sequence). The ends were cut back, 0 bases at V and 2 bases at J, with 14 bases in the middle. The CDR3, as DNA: TGTGCCAGCAGCCAAGATTTAGGGACTGGGGCCTACGAGCAGTACTTC. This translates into CASSQDLGTGAYEQYF.

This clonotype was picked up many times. In DNA form, the CDR3 reads TGCAGCGCTGAGGGGGGGAATGAGCAGTTCTTC. Encoded protein: CSAEGGNEQFF. V is TRBV29-1 and J is TRBJ2-1; D is possibly TRBD2 (7 bases). In germline, CDR1 is SQVTM, CDR2 ANQGSEA. This CDR3 has 11 residues. The germline V and J ends were trimmed by 7 bases and 7 bases, with 11 bases remaining between them.

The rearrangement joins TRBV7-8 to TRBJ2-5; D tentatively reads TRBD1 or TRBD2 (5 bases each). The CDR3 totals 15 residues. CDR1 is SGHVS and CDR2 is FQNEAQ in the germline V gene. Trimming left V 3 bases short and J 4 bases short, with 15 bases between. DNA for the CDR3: TGTGCCAGCAGCTTTTGGACCGGGGCGGGAGAGACCCAGTACTTC. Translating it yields CASSFWTGAGETQYF.

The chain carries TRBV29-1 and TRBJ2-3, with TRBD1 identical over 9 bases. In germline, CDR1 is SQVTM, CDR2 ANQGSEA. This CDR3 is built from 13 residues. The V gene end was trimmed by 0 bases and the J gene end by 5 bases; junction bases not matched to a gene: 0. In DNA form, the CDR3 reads TGCAGCGTTGAAGAGACAGGGGGAGATACGCAGTATTTT. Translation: CSVEETGGDTQYF.

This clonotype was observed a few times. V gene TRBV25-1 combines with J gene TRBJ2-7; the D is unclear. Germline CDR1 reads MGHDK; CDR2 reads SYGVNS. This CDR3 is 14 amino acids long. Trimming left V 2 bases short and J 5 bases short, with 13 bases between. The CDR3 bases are TGTGCCAGCAGTGAAGTGTGGGCGTCTAACGAGCAGTACTTC. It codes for CASSEVWASNEQYF.

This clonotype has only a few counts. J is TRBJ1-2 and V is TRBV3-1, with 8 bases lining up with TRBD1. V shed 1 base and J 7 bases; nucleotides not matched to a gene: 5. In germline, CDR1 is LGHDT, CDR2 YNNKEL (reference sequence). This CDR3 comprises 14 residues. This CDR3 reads CASSQGAGGFGYTF. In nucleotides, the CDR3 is TGTGCCAGCAGCCAAGGCGCAGGGGGCTTTGGCTACACCTTC.

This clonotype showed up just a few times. The CDR3 loop reads CASSLGTGKAGELFF. Here the CDR3 DNA reads TGTGCCAGCAGCCTCGGGACAGGGAAGGCCGGGGAGCTGTTTTTT. This rearrangement joins TRBV7-2 to TRBJ2-2, with 9 bases matching TRBD1. The CDR3 totals 15 residues. The V segment lost 5 bases and the J segment 6 bases; nucleotides outside the gene matches: 7. Germline CDR1 SGHTA, CDR2 FQGNSA. Supplemented by reference TRBV7-2 and TRBJ2-2, the full variable domain reads GAGVSQSPSNKVTEKGKDVELRCDPISGHTALYWYRQSLGQGLEFLIYFQGNSAPDKSGLPSDRFSAERTGGSVSTLTIQRTQQEDSAVYLCASSLGTGKAGELFFGEGSRLTVL.

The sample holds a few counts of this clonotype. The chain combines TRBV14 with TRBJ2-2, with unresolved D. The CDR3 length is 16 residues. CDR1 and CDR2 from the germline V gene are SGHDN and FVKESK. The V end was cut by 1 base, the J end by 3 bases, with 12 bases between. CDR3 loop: CASSQVPVVHTGELFF. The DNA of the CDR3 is TGTGCCAGCAGCCAAGTTCCAGTGGTCCACACCGGGGAGCTGTTTTTT.